Ten or more counts support the clone carrying this T cell receptor beta chain. Antigen specificity is unknown. Researchers tagged individual cDNA molecules with unique molecular identifiers. TCRdb analysed the 5' RACE reads with MiXCR anew, one entry per CDR3 protein. The sample holds around 70,000 distinct CDR3 sequences, roughly 10% seen once. V was cut by 2 bases and J by 1 base, with 15 bases left in between. Germline CDR1 reads SNHLY; CDR2 reads FYNNEI. This CDR3 has 17 amino acids. This specimen comes from a study of early T cells in non-severe SARS-CoV-2 infection. Findings of the study overall: Lookups in VDJdb leaned toward anti-spike CD8 responses and missed private and CD4 specificities.

The TCR comes from an adult who was a healthcare worker with PCR-confirmed SARS-CoV-2 infection or an uninfected control (not recorded which). The chain uses TRBV2 and TRBJ1-3; D is undetermined. The sample taken for sequencing was whole blood. The CDR3 region is CASSERAMRISGNTIYF. The DNA for the CDR3 is TGTGCCAGCAGTGAACGCGCGATGAGGATTTCTGGAAACACCATATATTTT. The variable domain in full, with the rest retrieved from reference TRBV2 and TRBJ1-3, is EPEVTQTPSHQVTQMGQEVILRCVPISNHLYFYWYRQILGQKVEFLVSFYNNEISEKSEIFDDQFSVERPDGSNFTLKIRSTKLEDSAMYFCASSERAMRISGNTIYFGEGSWLTVV.